There are a few counts of the clone carrying this T cell receptor (beta chain). The antigen remains undetermined. The V gene's germline CDR1 is SNHLY and CDR2 FYNNEI. V was pared by 5 bases and J by 4 bases, with 18 bases between. CDR3 length equals 15 residues. These data originate in a study of monozygotic twins with cystic fibrosis. Method: immunoSEQ multiplex PCR; TCRdb's copy keeps in-frame clones and lacks some. The table has 35,000 or so clones, approximately 80% seen once; the top ten hold roughly 1.5%. Overall study findings and caveats: Monozygotic CF twins shared more identical nucleotide clonotypes than unrelated patients. J usage was most co-twin-similar in 8 of 16 pairs, V in 13.

The sample comprised blood. This sequence joins TRBV2 and TRBJ2-7, with D uncertain. This receptor was obtained from a girl aged 2 to 10 with cystic fibrosis. The CDR3 sequence: CASSREQNTVYEQYF. The CDR3 DNA follows: TGTGCCAGCAGTCGTGAACAGAACACAGTATACGAGCAGTACTTC.